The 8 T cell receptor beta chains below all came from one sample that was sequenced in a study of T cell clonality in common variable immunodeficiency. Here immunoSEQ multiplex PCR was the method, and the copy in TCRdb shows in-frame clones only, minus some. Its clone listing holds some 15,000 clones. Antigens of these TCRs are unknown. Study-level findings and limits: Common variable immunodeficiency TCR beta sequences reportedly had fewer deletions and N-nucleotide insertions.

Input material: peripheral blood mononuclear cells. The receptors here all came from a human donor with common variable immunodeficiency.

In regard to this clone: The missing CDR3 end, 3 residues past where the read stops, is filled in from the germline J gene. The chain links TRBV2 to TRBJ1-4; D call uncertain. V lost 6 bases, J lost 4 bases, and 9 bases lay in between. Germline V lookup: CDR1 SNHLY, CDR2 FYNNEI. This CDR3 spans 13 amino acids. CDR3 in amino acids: CASRATNNEKLFF. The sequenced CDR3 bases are TGTGCCAGCAGGGCCACTAATAATGAAAAA.

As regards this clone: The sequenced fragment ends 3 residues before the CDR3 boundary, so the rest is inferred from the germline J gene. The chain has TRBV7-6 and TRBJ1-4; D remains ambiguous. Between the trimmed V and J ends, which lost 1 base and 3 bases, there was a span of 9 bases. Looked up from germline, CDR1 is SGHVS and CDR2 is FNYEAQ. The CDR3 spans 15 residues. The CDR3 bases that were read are TGTGCCAGCAGCTTAGGACCTAGTTCTAATGAAAAA. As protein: CASSLGPSSNEK. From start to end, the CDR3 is CASSLGPSSNEKLFF. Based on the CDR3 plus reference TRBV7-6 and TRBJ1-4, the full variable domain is GAGVSQSPRYKVTKRGQDVALRCDPISGHVSLYWYRQALGQGPEFLTYFNYEAQQDKSGLPNDRFSAERPEGSISTLTIQRTEQRDSAMYRCASSLGPSSNEKLFFGSGTQLSVL.

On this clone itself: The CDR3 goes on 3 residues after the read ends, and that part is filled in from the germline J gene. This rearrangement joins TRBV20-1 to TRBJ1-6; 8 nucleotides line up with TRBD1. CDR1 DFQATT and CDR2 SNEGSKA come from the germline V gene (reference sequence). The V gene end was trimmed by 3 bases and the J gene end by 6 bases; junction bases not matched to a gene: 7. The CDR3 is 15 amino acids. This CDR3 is CSASYRGVSNSPLHF. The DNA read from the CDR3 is TGCAGTGCTAGCTACAGGGGGGTTTCTAATTCACCC.

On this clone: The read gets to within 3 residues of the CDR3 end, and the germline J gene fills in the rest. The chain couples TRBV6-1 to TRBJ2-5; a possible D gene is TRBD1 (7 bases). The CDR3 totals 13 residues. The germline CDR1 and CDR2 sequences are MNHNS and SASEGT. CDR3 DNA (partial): TGTGCCAGCAGTGGTGGAGGGGGCCCCACC. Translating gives CASSGGGGPT. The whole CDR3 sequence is CASSGGGGPTQYF.

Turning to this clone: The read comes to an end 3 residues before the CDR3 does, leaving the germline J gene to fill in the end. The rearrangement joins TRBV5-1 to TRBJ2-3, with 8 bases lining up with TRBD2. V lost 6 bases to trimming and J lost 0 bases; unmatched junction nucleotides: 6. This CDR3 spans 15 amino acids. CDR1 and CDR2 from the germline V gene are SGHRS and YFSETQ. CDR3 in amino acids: CASTASGSSTDTQYF. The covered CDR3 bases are TGCGCCAGCACCGCTAGCGGGTCTAGCACAGATACG.

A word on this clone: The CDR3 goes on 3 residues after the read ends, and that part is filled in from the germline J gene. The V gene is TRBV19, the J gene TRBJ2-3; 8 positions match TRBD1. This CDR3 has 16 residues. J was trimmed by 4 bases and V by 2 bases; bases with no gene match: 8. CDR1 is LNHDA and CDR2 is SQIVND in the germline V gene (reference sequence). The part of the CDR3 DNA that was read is TGTGCCAGTAGTATAAGGGGACAGGAGGCAGCAGATACG. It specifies CASSIRGQEAADT. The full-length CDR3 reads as CASSIRGQEAADTQYF.

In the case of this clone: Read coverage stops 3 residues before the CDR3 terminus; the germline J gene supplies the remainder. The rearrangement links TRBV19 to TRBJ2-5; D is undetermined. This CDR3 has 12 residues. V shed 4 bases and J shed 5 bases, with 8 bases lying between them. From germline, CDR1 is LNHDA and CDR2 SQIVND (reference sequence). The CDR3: CASSTNGETQYF. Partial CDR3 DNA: TGTGCCAGTAGTACGAACGGTGAGACC.

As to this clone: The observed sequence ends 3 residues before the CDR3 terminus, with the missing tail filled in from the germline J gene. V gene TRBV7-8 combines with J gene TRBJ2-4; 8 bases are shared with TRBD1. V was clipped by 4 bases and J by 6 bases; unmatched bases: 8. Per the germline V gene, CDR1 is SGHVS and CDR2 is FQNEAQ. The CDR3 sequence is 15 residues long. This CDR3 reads CASSSAGQGPNIQYF. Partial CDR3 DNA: TGTGCCAGCAGCTCCGCCGGACAGGGACCAAACATT.